This is a list of T cell receptor beta chains from one sample in a study of CD8 T cells in ankylosing spondylitis. TCRdb itself ran the 5' RACE reads through MiXCR, one entry per CDR3 protein. Of roughly 160,000 distinct CDR3 sequences detected, roughly 10% appear once; the ten largest clones hold around 16%. The specimen was blood, either unsorted or a sorted T cell fraction (not recorded which). The receptors derive from a female donor with ankylosing spondylitis or in good health (not recorded which). The CDR3 runs from the conserved cysteine through the conserved F or W. A D gene is named only where the DNA matches it firmly.

>TRBJ1-4|TRBV15|NA
CATKRPLAEKLFF
>TRBJ2-1|TRBV5-4|NA
CATEVRLNEQFF
>TRBJ2-7|TRBV7-9|TRBD1
CASSLRTGGYEQYF
>TRBJ2-2|TRBV7-9|NA
CASRPPGLTGELFF
>TRBJ1-5|TRBV6-5|NA
CASSYTGRNQPQHF
>TRBJ1-1|TRBV3-1|NA
CASSQESGFTEAFF
>TRBJ2-3|TRBV7-2|NA
CASSWRDSFTDTQYF
>TRBJ2-7|TRBV11-2|TRBD1
CASGRDRDRGEQYF
>TRBJ2-6|TRBV7-6|NA
CASSPGTSGANVLTF
>TRBJ1-1|TRBV5-1|TRBD1
CASSPGQGNTEAFF
>TRBJ2-1|TRBV2|NA
CASSGSFGTPSYNEQFF
>TRBJ1-2|TRBV5-1|NA
CASSLIYLHYGYTF
>TRBJ1-1|TRBV13|NA
CASLDRPNTEAFF
>TRBJ2-7|TRBV29-1|NA
CSVYDGDSYEQYF
>TRBJ1-1|TRBV5-1|TRBD1
CASRAGQGSNTEAFF
>TRBJ2-3|TRBV24-1|TRBD2
CATSELAGDSDTQYF
>TRBJ2-1|TRBV28|NA
CASSSSEGYNEQFF
>TRBJ2-3|TRBV12-3/TRBV12-4|NA
CASTGVGESGDTQYF
>TRBJ2-1|TRBV20-1|TRBD2
CSARVKREVEQFF
>TRBJ1-2|TRBV7-9|NA
CAGQGNIGYTF
>TRBJ2-1|TRBV29-1|NA
CSVRHRLDNEQFF
>TRBJ2-1|TRBV7-9|TRBD2
CATPGLAGGRYNEQFF
>TRBJ2-3|TRBV27|NA
CASSSPEGTDTQYF
>TRBJ2-3|TRBV12-3/TRBV12-4|NA
CASSLKGWATDTQYF
>TRBJ2-7|TRBV10-2|NA
CASSGETVWKYF
>TRBJ2-3|TRBV24-1|NA
CATSDVTDTQYF
>TRBJ2-7|TRBV12-3/TRBV12-4|NA
CASTPGRSYEQYF
>TRBJ2-1|TRBV12-5|NA
CASASRQGHSNEQFF
>TRBJ2-1|TRBV27|TRBD2
CASSRSGSHEQFF
>TRBJ1-2|TRBV6-2/TRBV6-3|NA
CASSYWQDTNDTF
>TRBJ2-5|TRBV7-2|TRBD2
CASSAILAGKETQYF
>TRBJ2-7|TRBV28|TRBD2
CASSSLASGLSEQYF
>TRBJ2-1|TRBV4-3|NA
CASSHPDNNYNEQFF
>TRBJ2-5|TRBV7-9|NA
CASSLRVGETQYF
>TRBJ1-1|TRBV14|TRBD1
CASSHLTGGGTEAFF
>TRBJ2-1|TRBV20-1|TRBD2
CSARTLAGTYNEQFF
>TRBJ1-1|TRBV5-5|TRBD1
CASSFPGGKNTEAFF
>TRBJ2-1|TRBV14|TRBD1
CASSQPSKDRGMVEQFF
>TRBJ2-1|TRBV25-1|NA
CASSEWANEQFF
>TRBJ1-1|TRBV6-2/TRBV6-3|NA
CASSSTGETEAFF
>TRBJ2-1|TRBV6-1|NA
CASKPGRSYNEQFF
>TRBJ2-5|TRBV4-3|NA
CASSQDRTAETQYF
>TRBJ2-2|TRBV2|TRBD1
CTSCLTGTAARNTGELFF
>TRBJ2-1|TRBV18|NA
CASSPGSSYNEQFF
>TRBJ2-7|TRBV7-8|NA
CASSPDSADEQYF
>TRBJ1-1|TRBV12-3/TRBV12-4|NA
CASSWGGPEAFF
>TRBJ2-1|TRBV6-1|NA
CASRSEGYNEQFF
>TRBJ2-5|TRBV5-5|NA
CASSLGDLQETQYF
>TRBJ2-2|TRBV3-1|TRBD1
CASSQHRDRDHTGELFF
>TRBJ2-1|TRBV27|NA
CASAFSSSYNEQFF
>TRBJ2-7|TRBV6-2/TRBV6-3|NA
CASRTGLNEQYF